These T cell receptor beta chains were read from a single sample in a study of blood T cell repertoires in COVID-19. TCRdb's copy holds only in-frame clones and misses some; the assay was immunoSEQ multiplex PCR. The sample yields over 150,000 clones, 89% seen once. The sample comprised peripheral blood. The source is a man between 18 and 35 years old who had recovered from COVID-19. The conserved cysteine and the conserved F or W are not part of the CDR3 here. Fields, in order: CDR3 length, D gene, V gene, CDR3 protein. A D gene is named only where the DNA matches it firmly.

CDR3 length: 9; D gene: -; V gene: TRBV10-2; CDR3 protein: ATAGGNTIY
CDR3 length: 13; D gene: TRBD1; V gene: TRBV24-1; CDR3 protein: ATEVWTGGYNEQF
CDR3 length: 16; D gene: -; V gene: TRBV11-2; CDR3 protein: ASSPREGSGWGYNEQF
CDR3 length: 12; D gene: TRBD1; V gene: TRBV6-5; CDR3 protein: ASSREQGIYGYT
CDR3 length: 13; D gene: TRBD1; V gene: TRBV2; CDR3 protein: ASSTRTGQSGELF
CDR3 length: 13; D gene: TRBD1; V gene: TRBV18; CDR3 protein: ASSLNPGGQSGQF
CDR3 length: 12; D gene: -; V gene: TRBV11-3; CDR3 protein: ASSLDASIGEQF
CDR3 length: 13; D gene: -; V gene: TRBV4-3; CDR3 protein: ASSQDMGDNYGYT
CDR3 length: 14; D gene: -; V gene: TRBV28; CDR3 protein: ASSFPWTAPGYGYT
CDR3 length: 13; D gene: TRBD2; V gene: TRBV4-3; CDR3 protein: ASSPMGGGADTQY
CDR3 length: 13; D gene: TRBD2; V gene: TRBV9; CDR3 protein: ASSVVASGGNEQF
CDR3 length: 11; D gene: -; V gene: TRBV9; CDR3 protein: ASSVASAGEAF
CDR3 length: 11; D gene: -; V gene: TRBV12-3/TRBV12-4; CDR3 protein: ASSLTGYNEQF
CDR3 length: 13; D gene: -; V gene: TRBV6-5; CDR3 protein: ASSYNRPSTGELF
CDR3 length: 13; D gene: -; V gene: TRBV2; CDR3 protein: ASSDWGPYNSPLH
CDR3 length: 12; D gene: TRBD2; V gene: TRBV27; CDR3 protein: ASSLREGSDTQY
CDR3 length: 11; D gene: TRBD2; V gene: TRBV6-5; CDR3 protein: ASKTSGMTEQF
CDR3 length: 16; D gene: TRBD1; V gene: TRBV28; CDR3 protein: ASTTLGGTGTGPRGYT
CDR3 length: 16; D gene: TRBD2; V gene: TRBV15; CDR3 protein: ATSRAGTSGRNTGELF
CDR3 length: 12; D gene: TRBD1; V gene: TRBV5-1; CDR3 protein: ASSLDPQGNEQY
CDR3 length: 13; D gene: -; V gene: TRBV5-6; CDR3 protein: ASSFEGQGGYEQY
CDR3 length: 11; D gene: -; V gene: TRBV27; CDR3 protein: ASQPGGNTEAF
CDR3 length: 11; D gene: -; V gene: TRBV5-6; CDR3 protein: ASSLAPPHEQF
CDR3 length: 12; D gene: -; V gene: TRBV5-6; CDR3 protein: ASIKQGNTDTQY
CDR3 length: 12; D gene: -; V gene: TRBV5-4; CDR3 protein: ASSRSGFQETQY